This TCR beta chain was found in a study of CD8 T cells in ankylosing spondylitis. As the method for making TCR beta libraries, quantitative 5'-RACE with molecular barcodes was used. TCRdb reprocessed the 5' RACE reads with MiXCR, giving one entry per CDR3 protein. The table records about 210,000 distinct CDR3 sequences, about 7.3% of them present only once. General study points: There were earlier reports of some motif variants in reactive arthritis synovial fluid and blood. In ankylosing spondylitis patients, matched synovial fluid reportedly showed significant enrichment of disease-linked clones. Disease-associated clonotypes exhibited CD8+ identity and were relatively infrequent in peripheral blood. Seemingly distinctive of ankylosing spondylitis blood was a TCR beta motif formed by eight highly homologous variants.

This clonotype was counted a few times. Its target is not known. Input material: blood, either unsorted or a sorted T cell fraction (not recorded which). The sequence was obtained from a male donor with ankylosing spondylitis.

The CDR3 loop reads CASSLIGDEQFF. The CDR3 DNA reads TGTGCCAGCAGTTTAATAGGGGATGAGCAGTTCTTC. The rearrangement links TRBV12-3 or TRBV12-4 to TRBJ2-1, with a tentative D call TRBD1 (5 bases). Trimming took 2 bases from V and 8 from J, leaving 7 bases between them. The length of the CDR3 is 12 residues.